The 2 T cell receptor beta chains in this list originate from one sample, sequenced in a study of T cell responses to AZD1222 COVID-19 vaccine. The assay was immunoSEQ multiplex PCR, and TCRdb's table has in-frame clones only and misses some. The repertoire consists of about 140,000 clones, with 85% to 90% occurring once and the leading ten covering more than 5.5%. The sample here was peripheral blood, taken on day 0 of AZD1222 vaccination. These receptors were obtained from an adult in good health.

V and J are TRBV5-1 and TRBJ2-1, with 14 bases identical to TRBD2. J gave up 10 bases and V 1 base, and 7 bases lay outside the gene matches. This CDR3 contains 16 residues. CDR1 and CDR2 (germline): SGHRS, YFSETQ. The CDR3 spells CASSLRPGLAGDEQFF. The CDR3 DNA sequence: TGCGCCAGCAGCTTGCGCCCGGGACTAGCGGGAGACGAGCAGTTCTTC.

The CDR3 DNA is TGTGCCTGGAGTCAGACTCGCGTCTACAATGAGCAGTTCTTC. Its protein product is CAWSQTRVYNEQFF. The chain joins TRBV30 to TRBJ2-1; D call uncertain. The CDR3 consists of 14 residues. Between the trimmed V and J ends, which lost 2 bases and 3 bases, there was a span of 11 bases. Germline lookup yields CDR1 GTSNPN and CDR2 SVGIG (reference sequence). Using reference TRBV30 and TRBJ2-1 for the parts outside the CDR3, the full variable domain is SQTIHQWPATLVQPVGSPLSLECTVEGTSNPNLYWYRQAAGRGLQLLFYSVGIGQISSEVPQNLSASRPQDRQFILSSKKLLLSDSGFYLCAWSQTRVYNEQFFGPGTRLTVL.